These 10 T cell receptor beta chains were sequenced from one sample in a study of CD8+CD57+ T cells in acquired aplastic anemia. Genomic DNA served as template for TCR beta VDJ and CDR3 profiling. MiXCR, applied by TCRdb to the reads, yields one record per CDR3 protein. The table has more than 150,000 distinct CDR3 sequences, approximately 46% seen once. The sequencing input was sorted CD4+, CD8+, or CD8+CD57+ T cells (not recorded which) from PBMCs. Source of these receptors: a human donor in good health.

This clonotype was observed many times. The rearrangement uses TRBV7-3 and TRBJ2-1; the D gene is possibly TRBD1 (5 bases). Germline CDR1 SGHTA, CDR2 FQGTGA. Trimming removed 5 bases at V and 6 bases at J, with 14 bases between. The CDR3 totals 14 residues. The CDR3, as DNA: TGTGCCAGCAGCATCGACAGCTCGCCCAATGAGCAGTTCTTC. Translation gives CASSIDSSPNEQFF. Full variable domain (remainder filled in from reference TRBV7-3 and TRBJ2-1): GAGVSQTPSNKVTEKGKYVELRCDPISGHTALYWYRQSLGQGPEFLIYFQGTGAADDSGLPNDRFFAVRPEGSVSTLKIQRTERGDSAVYLCASSIDSSPNEQFFGPGTRLTVL.

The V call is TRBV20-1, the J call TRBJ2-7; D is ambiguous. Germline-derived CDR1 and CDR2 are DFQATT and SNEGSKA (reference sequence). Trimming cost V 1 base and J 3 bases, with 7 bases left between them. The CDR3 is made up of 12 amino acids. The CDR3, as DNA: TGCAGTGCTAGAGTGTACAGCTACGAGCAGTACTTC. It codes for CSARVYSYEQYF.

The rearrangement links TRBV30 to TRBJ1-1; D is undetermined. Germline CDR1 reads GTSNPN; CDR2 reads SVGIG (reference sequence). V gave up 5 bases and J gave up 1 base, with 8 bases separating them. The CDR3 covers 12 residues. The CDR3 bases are TGTGCCTGGGCCATAAAGAACACTGAAGCTTTCTTT. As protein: CAWAIKNTEAFF. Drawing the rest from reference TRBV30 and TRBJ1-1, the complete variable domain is SQTIHQWPATLVQPVGSPLSLECTVEGTSNPNLYWYRQAAGRGLQLLFYSVGIGQISSEVPQNLSASRPQDRQFILSSKKLLLSDSGFYLCAWAIKNTEAFFGQGTRLTVV.

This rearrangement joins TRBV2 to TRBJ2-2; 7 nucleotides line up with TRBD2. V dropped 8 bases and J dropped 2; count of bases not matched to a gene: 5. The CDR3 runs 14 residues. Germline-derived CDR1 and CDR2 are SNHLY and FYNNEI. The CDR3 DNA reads TGTGCCAGCGGCGGGAGTGGAAACACCGGGGAGCTGTTTTTT. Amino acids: CASGGSGNTGELFF.

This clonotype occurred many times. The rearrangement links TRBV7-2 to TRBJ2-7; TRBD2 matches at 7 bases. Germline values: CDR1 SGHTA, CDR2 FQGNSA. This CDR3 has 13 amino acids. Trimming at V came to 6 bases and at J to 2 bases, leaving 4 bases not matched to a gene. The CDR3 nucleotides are TGTGCCAGCAGGGAAAGCGGGACCTACGAGCAGTACTTC. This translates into CASRESGTYEQYF. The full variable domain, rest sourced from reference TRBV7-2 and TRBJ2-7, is GAGVSQSPSNKVTEKGKDVELRCDPISGHTALYWYRQSLGQGLEFLIYFQGNSAPDKSGLPSDRFSAERTGGSVSTLTIQRTQQEDSAVYLCASRESGTYEQYFGPGTRLTVT.

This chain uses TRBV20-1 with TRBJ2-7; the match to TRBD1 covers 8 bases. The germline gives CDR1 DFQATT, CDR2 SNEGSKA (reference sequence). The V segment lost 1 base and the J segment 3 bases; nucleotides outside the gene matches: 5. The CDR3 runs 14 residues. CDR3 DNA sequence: TGCAGTGCTAGAGTCGGACAGGGCCTCTACGAGCAGTACTTC. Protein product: CSARVGQGLYEQYF.

The CDR3 spells CASTPGTGGNSPLHF. The CDR3 nucleotides read TGTGCCAGTACCCCAGGGACAGGTGGGAATTCACCCCTCCACTTT. V usage is TRBV19 and J usage is TRBJ1-6, with 8 bases aligning to TRBD1. This CDR3 comprises 15 residues. Germline V gene data show CDR1 as LNHDA and CDR2 as SQIVND (reference sequence). V dropped 7 bases and J dropped 7; count of bases not matched to a gene: 9.

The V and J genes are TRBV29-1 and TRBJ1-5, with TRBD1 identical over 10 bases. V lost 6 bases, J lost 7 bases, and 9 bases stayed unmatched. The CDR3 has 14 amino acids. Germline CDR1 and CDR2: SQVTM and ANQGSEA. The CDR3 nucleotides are TGCAGCGTGCCCGGGACAGGGGTGGGACAGCCCCAGCATTTT. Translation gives CSVPGTGVGQPQHF.

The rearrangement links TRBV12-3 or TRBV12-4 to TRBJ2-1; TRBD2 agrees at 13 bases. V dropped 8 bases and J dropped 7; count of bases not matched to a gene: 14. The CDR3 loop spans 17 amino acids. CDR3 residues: CASSPNDPGLAGNEQFF. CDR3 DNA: TGTGCCAGCTCGCCCAATGATCCGGGACTAGCGGGAAATGAGCAGTTCTTC.

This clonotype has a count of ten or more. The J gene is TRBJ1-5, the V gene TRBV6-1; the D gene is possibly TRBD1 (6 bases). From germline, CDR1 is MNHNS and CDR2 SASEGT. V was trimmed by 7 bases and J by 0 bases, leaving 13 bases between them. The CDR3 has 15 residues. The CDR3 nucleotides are TGTGCCAGCACTATGGACAGTTTTAGCAATCAGCCCCAGCATTTT. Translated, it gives CASTMDSFSNQPQHF.